Sequencing of this T cell receptor (beta chain) was carried out in a study of T cell changes during pregnancy in multiple sclerosis. Germline values: CDR1 SNHLY, CDR2 FYNNEI. The CDR3 is made up of 15 amino acids. J was trimmed by 5 bases and V by 1 base; bases with no gene match: 7. Sequencing used immunoSEQ multiplex PCR; TCRdb keeps in-frame clones, though not all of them. The data contain roughly 110,000 clones, less than 95% of them singletons. This specimen was peripheral blood, taken after pregnancy. The V and J genes are TRBV2 and TRBJ1-2; 7 bases are a match to TRBD1. This TCR was recovered from a female donor with multiple sclerosis, enrolled in a pregnancy study. Here the CDR3 DNA reads TGTGCCAGCAGTGAAGGGGCAGGGGGAGGATATGGCTACACCTTC. Amino acid sequence: CASSEGAGGGYGYTF.